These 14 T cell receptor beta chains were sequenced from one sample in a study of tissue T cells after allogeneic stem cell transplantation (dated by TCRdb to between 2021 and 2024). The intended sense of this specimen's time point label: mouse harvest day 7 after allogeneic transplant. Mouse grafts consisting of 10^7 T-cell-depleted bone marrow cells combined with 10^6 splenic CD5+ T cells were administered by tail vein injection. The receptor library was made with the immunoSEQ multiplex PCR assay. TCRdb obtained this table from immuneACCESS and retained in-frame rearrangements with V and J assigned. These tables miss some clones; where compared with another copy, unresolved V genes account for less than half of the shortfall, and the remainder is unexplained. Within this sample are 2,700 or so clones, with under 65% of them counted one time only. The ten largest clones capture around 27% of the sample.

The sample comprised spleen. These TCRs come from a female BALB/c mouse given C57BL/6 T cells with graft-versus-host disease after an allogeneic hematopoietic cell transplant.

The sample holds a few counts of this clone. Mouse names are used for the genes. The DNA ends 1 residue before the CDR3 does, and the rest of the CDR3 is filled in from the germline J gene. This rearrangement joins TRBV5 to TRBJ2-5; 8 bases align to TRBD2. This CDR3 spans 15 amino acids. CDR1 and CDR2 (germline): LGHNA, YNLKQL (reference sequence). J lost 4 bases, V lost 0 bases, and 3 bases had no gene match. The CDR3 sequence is CASSQDWGVEDTQYF. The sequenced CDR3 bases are TGTGCCAGCAGCCAAGACTGGGGGGTAGAAGACACCCAGTAC.

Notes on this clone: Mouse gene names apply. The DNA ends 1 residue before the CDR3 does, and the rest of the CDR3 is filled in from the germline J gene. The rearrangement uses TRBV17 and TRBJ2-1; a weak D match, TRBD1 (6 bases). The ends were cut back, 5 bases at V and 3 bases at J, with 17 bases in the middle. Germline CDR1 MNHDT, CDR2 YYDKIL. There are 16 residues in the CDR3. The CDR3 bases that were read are TGTGCTAGCAGTTCTCTCTCAGGGGAGGGCTATGCTGAGCAGTTC. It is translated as CASSSLSGEGYAEQF. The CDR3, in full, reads CASSSLSGEGYAEQFF.

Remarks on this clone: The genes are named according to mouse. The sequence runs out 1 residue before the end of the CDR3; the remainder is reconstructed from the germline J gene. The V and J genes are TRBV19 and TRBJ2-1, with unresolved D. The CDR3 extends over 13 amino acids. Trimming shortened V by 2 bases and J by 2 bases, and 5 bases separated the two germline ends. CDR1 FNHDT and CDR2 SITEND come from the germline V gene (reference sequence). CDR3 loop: CASSIPDYAEQFF. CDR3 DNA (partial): TGTGCCAGCAGTATCCCAGACTATGCTGAGCAGTTC.

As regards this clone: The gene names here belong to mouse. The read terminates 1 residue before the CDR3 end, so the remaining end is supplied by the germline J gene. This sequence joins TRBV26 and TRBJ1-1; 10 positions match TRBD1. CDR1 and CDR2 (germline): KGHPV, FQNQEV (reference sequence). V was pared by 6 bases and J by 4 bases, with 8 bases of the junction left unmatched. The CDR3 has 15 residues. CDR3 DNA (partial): TGTGCCAGCAGCCGGACAGGGGGGAGGGGCACAGAAGTCTTC. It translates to CASSRTGGRGTEVF. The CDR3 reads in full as CASSRTGGRGTEVFF. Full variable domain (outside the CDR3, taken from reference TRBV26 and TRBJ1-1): NSKVIQTPRYLVKGQGQKAKMRCIPEKGHPVVFWYQQNKNNEFKFLINFQNQEVLQQIDMTEKRFSAECPSNSPCSLEIQSSEAGDSALYLCASSRTGGRGTEVFFGKGTRLTVV.

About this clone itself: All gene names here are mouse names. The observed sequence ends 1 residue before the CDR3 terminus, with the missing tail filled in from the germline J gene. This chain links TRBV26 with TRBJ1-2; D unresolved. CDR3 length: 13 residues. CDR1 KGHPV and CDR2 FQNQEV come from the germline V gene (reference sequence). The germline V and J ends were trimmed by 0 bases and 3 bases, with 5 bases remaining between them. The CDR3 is CASSLSGYSDYTF. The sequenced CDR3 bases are TGTGCCAGCAGTCTGTCAGGGTACTCCGACTACACC.

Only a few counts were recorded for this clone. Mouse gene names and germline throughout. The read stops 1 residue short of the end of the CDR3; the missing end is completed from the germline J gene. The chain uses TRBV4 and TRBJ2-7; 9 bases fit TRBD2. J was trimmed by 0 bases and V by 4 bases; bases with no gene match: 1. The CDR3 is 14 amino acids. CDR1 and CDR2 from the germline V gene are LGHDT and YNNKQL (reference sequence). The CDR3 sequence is CASSSWGGSYEQYF. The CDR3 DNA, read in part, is TGTGCCAGCAGCTCCTGGGGGGGCTCCTATGAACAGTAC.

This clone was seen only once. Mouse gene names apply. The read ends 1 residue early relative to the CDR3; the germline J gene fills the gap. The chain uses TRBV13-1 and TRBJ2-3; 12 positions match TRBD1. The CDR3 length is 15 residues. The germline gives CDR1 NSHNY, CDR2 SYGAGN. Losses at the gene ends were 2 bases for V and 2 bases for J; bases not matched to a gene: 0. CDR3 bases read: TGTGCCAGCAGTGAGGGACAGGGGGCTGCAGAAACGCTGTAT. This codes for CASSEGQGAAETLY. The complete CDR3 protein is CASSEGQGAAETLYF.

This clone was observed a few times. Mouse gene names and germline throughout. The covered CDR3 bases are TGTGCAAGCAGCCCCTTCGGGACAGACTCCTATGAACAGTAC. As protein: CASSPFGTDSYEQY. The whole CDR3 sequence reads CASSPFGTDSYEQYF. The V and J genes are TRBV16 and TRBJ2-7, with 7 positions matching TRBD1. The read ends 1 residue early relative to the CDR3; the germline J gene fills the gap. The V gene's germline CDR1 is SGHSA and CDR2 FRNQAP. This CDR3 region has 15 residues. Unmatched junction bases numbered 7, after V lost 5 bases and J lost 0 bases.

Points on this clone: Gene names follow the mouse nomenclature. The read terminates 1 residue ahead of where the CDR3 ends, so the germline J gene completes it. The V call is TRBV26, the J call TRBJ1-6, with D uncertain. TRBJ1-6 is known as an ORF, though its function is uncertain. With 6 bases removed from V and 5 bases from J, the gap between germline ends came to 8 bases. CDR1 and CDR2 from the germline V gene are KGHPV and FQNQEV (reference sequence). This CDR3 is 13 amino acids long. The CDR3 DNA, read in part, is TGTGCCAGCAGGAGACAAAATAATTCGCCCCTCTAC. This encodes CASRRQNNSPLY. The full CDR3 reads CASRRQNNSPLYF.

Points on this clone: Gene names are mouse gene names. The sequenced CDR3 bases are TGTGCCAGCGGTGAGAGACTGGGGGAAGACACCCAGTAC. Its protein product is CASGERLGEDTQY. The complete CDR3 protein is CASGERLGEDTQYF. The chain employs TRBV13-2 and TRBJ2-5; 9 positions agree with TRBD2. The read comes to an end 1 residue before the CDR3 does, leaving the germline J gene to fill in the end. With 2 bases clipped from V and 4 bases from J, the junction kept 2 bases outside the gene matches. The length of the CDR3 is 14 residues. Per the germline V gene, CDR1 is NNHNN and CDR2 is SYGAGS (reference sequence).

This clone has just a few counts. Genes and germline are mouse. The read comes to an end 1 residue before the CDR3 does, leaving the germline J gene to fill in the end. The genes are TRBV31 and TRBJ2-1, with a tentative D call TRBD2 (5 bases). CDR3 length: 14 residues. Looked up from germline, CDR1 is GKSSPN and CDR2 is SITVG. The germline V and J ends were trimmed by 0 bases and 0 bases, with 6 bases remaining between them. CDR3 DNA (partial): TGTGCCTGGAGTCTTGGGGTTAACTATGCTGAGCAGTTC. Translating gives CAWSLGVNYAEQF. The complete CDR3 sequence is CAWSLGVNYAEQFF.

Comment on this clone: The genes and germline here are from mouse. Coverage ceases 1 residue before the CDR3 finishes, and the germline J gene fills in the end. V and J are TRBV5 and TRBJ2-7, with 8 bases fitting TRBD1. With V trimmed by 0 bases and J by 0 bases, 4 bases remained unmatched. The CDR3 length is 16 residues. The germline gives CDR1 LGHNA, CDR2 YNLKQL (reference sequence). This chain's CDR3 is CASSQDWTGSSYEQYF. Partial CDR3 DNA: TGTGCCAGCAGCCAAGATTGGACAGGGAGCTCCTATGAACAGTAC.

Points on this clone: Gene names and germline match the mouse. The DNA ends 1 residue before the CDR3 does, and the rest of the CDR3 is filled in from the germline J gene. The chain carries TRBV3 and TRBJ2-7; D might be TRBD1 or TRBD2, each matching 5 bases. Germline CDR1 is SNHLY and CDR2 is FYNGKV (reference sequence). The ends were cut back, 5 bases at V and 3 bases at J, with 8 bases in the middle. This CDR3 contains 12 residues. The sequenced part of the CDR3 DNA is TGTGCCAGCAGCCCGGGGGTCTATGAACAGTAC. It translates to CASSPGVYEQY. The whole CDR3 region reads CASSPGVYEQYF.

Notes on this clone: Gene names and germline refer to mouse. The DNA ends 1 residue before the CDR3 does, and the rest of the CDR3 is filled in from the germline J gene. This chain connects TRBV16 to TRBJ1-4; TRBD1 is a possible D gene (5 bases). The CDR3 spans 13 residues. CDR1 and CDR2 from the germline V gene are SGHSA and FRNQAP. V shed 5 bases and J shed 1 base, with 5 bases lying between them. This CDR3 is CASSGASNERLFF. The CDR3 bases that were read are TGTGCAAGCAGCGGGGCTTCCAACGAAAGATTATTT.